Presented here are 30 T cell receptor beta chains from one specimen sequenced in a study of T cell responses to AZD1222 COVID-19 vaccine (dated by TCRdb to the early 2020s). The protocol used for the library was the immunoSEQ multiplex PCR assay. Held by TCRdb, this immuneACCESS table contains in-frame sequences only and omits some clones. Under half of the omission traces to an unresolved V gene where checked; the cause of the rest is unknown. Across this sample there are roughly 120,000 clones, with approximately 86% seen only once. The ten most abundant clones make up 2.5% to 3% of the sample. The intended sense of this specimen's time point label: about 28 days (+/-7) after the second vaccine dose. Sequencing used peripheral blood, obtained 28 days after the second AZD1222 dose. The receptors originated from an adult who received the AZD1222 COVID-19 vaccine.

The J gene is TRBJ2-7, the V gene TRBV7-2; no clear D. CDR1 is SGHTA and CDR2 is FQGNSA in the germline V gene. The V and J ends lost 0 bases and 5 bases respectively, with 11 bases between them. The CDR3 is 14 amino acids. CDR3 sequence: CASSLAIGPDEQYF. Here the CDR3 DNA reads TGTGCCAGCAGCTTAGCGATCGGCCCTGACGAGCAGTACTTC.

This clone came up a few times. This chain links TRBV6-2 or TRBV6-3 with TRBJ1-1; D gene ambiguous. V lost 6 bases to trimming and J lost 11 bases, with 13 bases between them. The CDR3 consists of 11 residues. Per the germline V gene, CDR1 is MNHEY and CDR2 is SVGEGT. The chain's CDR3 is CASSDSFEAFF. CDR3 DNA sequence: TGTGCCAGCAGCGACTCATTTGAGGCTTTCTTT.

This clone appeared a few times. The V call is TRBV7-2, the J call TRBJ2-3; D ambiguous. The CDR3 totals 15 residues. In germline, CDR1 is SGHTA, CDR2 FQGNSA. V was trimmed by 7 bases and J by 0 bases, leaving 14 bases between them. CDR3 coding DNA: TGTGCCAGCACCGACAACCCTCTAAGCACAGATACGCAGTATTTT. It codes for CASTDNPLSTDTQYF.

This chain joins TRBV7-9 and TRBJ1-5; D is unclear. V lost 5 bases to trimming and J lost 2 bases, with 10 bases between them. Germline loops: CDR1 SEHNR, CDR2 FQNEAQ (reference sequence). This CDR3 comprises 14 residues. CDR3: CASSPVAGNQPQHF. The CDR3 nucleotides are TGTGCCAGCAGCCCCGTTGCGGGCAATCAGCCCCAGCATTTT.

V gene TRBV7-9 combines with J gene TRBJ2-1, with 11 bases matching TRBD2. Germline CDR1 SEHNR, CDR2 FQNEAQ (reference sequence). V trimming: 4 bases; J trimming: 10 bases; junction bases outside the gene matches: 9. There are 15 residues in the CDR3. The CDR3 spells CASSSSSGGSGEQFF. The CDR3 DNA follows: TGTGCCAGCAGCTCTTCTAGCGGGGGGTCGGGCGAGCAGTTCTTC. Combining the CDR3 with reference TRBV7-9 and TRBJ2-1 gives the whole variable domain DTGVSQNPRHKITKRGQNVTFRCDPISEHNRLYWYRQTLGQGPEFLTYFQNEAQLEKSRLLSDRFSAERPKGSFSTLEIQRTEQGDSAMYLCASSSSSGGSGEQFFGPGTRLTVL.

The CDR3 sequence is CASSGGTNTDTQYF. CDR3 DNA sequence: TGTGCCAGCAGCGGGGGAACTAACACAGATACGCAGTATTTT. This chain uses TRBV9 with TRBJ2-3; D gene uncertain. Germline assignment: CDR1 SGDLS and CDR2 YYNGEE. The CDR3 is 14 residues long. V was shortened by 3 bases and J by 2 bases, with 10 bases between the two germline ends.

This CDR3 reads CASSETGTAGNTIYF. DNA for the CDR3: TGTGCCAGCAGTGAGACAGGGACTGCTGGAAACACCATATATTTT. This chain links TRBV6-1 with TRBJ1-3; 7 bases are shared with TRBD1. The length of the CDR3 is 15 residues. The germline V gene encodes CDR1 MNHNS and CDR2 SASEGT. With V trimmed by 3 bases and J by 2 bases, 4 bases remained unmatched.

V and J are TRBV24-1 and TRBJ1-2; D not certain. Germline V gene sequence: CDR1 KGHDR, CDR2 SFDVKD. Between the trimmed V and J ends, which lost 4 bases and 3 bases, there was a span of 11 bases. The CDR3 spans 14 residues. The CDR3 here is CATSDPGRDYGYTF. DNA for the CDR3: TGTGCCACCAGTGACCCTGGACGGGACTATGGCTACACCTTC.

V and J are TRBV7-9 and TRBJ2-1, with TRBD1 matching 10 bases. CDR3 length: 15 amino acids. Losses at the gene ends were 4 bases for V and 3 bases for J; bases not matched to a gene: 3. Germline V lookup: CDR1 SEHNR, CDR2 FQNEAQ (reference sequence). The CDR3 loop is CASSSDRGSYNEQFF. Written as DNA, the CDR3 is TGTGCCAGCAGCTCGGACAGGGGGAGCTACAATGAGCAGTTCTTC.

The chain links TRBV9 to TRBJ1-2; 9 bases align to TRBD1. The CDR3 runs to 16 residues. Germline V lookup: CDR1 SGDLS, CDR2 YYNGEE. J was trimmed by 8 bases and V by 0 bases; bases with no gene match: 11. The CDR3 reads CASSVGSRDRVGGYTF. The CDR3 nucleotides are TGTGCCAGCAGCGTAGGATCCCGGGACAGGGTTGGCGGCTACACCTTC.

The chain combines TRBV19 with TRBJ2-2; TRBD1 agrees at 9 bases. The CDR3 length is 16 residues. CDR1 and CDR2 (germline): LNHDA, SQIVND (reference sequence). J was trimmed by 4 bases and V by 3 bases; bases with no gene match: 6. CDR3 amino acids: CASSIRTGVSTGELFF. Written as DNA, the CDR3 is TGTGCCAGTAGTATTCGGACAGGGGTTAGCACCGGGGAGCTGTTTTTT. Filled out from reference TRBV19 and TRBJ2-2, the complete variable domain reads DGGITQSPKYLFRKEGQNVTLSCEQNLNHDAMYWYRQDPGQGLRLIYYSQIVNDFQKGDIAEGYSVSREKKESFPLTVTSAQKNPTAFYLCASSIRTGVSTGELFFGEGSRLTVL.

This chain uses TRBV29-1 with TRBJ2-7; a possible D gene is TRBD1 (6 bases). CDR3 length: 14 residues. Germline assignment: CDR1 SQVTM and CDR2 ANQGSEA. V lost 5 bases and J 5 bases, leaving 19 bases between the germline ends. CDR3 nucleotides: TGCAGCGTTTCCCCAACAGGGCTGCTTCACGAGCAGTACTTC. Amino acids: CSVSPTGLLHEQYF.

This clone was counted once. The CDR3 region has the DNA TGTGCCAGCAGTTTAGGTCCCAACTCTGGAAACACCATATATTTT. Amino acid sequence: CASSLGPNSGNTIYF. The chain carries TRBV6-6 and TRBJ1-3, with no clear D. The CDR3 loop spans 15 amino acids. The germline V gene has CDR1 MNHNY and CDR2 SVGAGI (reference sequence). V was shortened by 4 bases and J by 0 bases, with 10 bases between the two germline ends.

The chain carries TRBV19 and TRBJ1-1, with unresolved D. CDR1 is LNHDA and CDR2 is SQIVND in the germline V gene (reference sequence). V was clipped by 7 bases and J by 4 bases, with 19 bases between them. CDR3 length: 15 amino acids. In nucleotides, the CDR3 is TGTGCCAGTACCGACATGACCGGGAGGAGCACTGAAGCTTTCTTT. This encodes CASTDMTGRSTEAFF.

The V gene is TRBV19, the J gene TRBJ1-1; possibly TRBD1 for D (6 bases). From germline, CDR1 is LNHDA and CDR2 SQIVND (reference sequence). V gave up 6 bases and J gave up 2 bases, with 10 bases separating them. This CDR3 has 13 residues. CDR3 in DNA: TGTGCCAGTAGCCCCAGGGGTAACACTGAAGCTTTCTTT. It yields the protein CASSPRGNTEAFF.

This CDR3 is CASSLGGGTGDEETQYF. The CDR3 DNA reads as TGTGCCAGCAGCTTAGGAGGAGGGACAGGGGACGAGGAGACCCAGTACTTC. V usage is TRBV7-9 and J usage is TRBJ2-5, with TRBD1 identical over 10 bases. Per germline, CDR1 SEHNR and CDR2 FQNEAQ (reference sequence). J was trimmed by 5 bases and V by 1 base; bases with no gene match: 10. The CDR3 has 17 amino acids.

This chain connects TRBV7-9 to TRBJ2-1; D remains ambiguous. This CDR3 is built from 13 residues. Trimming cost V 6 bases and J 9 bases, with 15 bases left between them. The V gene's germline CDR1 is SEHNR and CDR2 FQNEAQ (reference sequence). For the CDR3, the DNA is TGTGCCAGCAGGTTTATCGAGGCGAGTGAGCAGTTCTTC. It is translated as CASRFIEASEQFF.

The chain employs TRBV14 and TRBJ1-5; 7 bases agree with TRBD1. Germline V gene lookup returns CDR1 SGHDN and CDR2 FVKESK. The junction had 10 bases not matched to a gene; V was cut back by 2 bases and J by 9 bases. This CDR3 has 15 amino acids. Here the CDR3 reads CASSQRQGKFPPQHF. The CDR3, as DNA: TGTGCCAGCAGCCAAAGACAGGGAAAGTTCCCGCCCCAGCATTTT.

The CDR3 loop reads CSASSNQGTFF. The CDR3 nucleotides read TGCAGTGCTAGTAGTAATCAGGGGACTTTCTTT. The genes are TRBV20-1 and TRBJ1-1, with D maybe TRBD1 (6 bases). Germline lookup yields CDR1 DFQATT and CDR2 SNEGSKA (reference sequence). V dropped 3 bases and J dropped 12 bases, with 14 bases sitting between them. The CDR3 covers 11 residues.

This chain connects TRBV4-1 to TRBJ1-3; D uncertain. From germline, CDR1 is MGHRA and CDR2 YSYEKL. CDR3 length: 16 amino acids. Trimming shortened V by 0 bases and J by 4 bases, and 13 bases separated the two germline ends. In nucleotides, the CDR3 is TGCGCCAGCAGCCAAGATCAGGCACGAGCGGGAAACACCATATATTTT. Amino acids: CASSQDQARAGNTIYF.

This clone was seen only once. The V and J genes are TRBV5-1 and TRBJ1-2; D possibly corresponds to TRBD1 (5 bases). V lost 3 bases and J lost 0, with 12 bases in between. CDR3 length: 15 residues. CDR1 and CDR2 from the germline V gene are SGHRS and YFSETQ. The CDR3 loop reads CASSWSGGSNYGYTF. The CDR3 bases are TGCGCCAGCAGCTGGTCGGGGGGATCTAACTATGGCTACACCTTC. The full variable domain, completed using reference TRBV5-1 and TRBJ1-2, is KAGVTQTPRYLIKTRGQQVTLSCSPISGHRSVSWYQQTPGQGLQFLFEYFSETQRNKGNFPGRFSGRQFSNSRSEMNVSTLELGDSALYLCASSWSGGSNYGYTFGSGTRLTVV.

J is TRBJ1-4 and V is TRBV7-2; TRBD1 is a possible D gene (5 bases). CDR3 length equals 15 residues. Trimming stripped 6 bases from V and 2 bases from J, with 13 bases between. In germline, CDR1 is SGHTA, CDR2 FQGNSA. CDR3 residues: CASRRGGATNEKLFF. The CDR3 nucleotides read TGTGCCAGCAGGAGGGGAGGGGCCACTAATGAAAAACTGTTTTTT.

The chain is built from TRBV6-5 and TRBJ1-1, with D unresolved. V dropped 5 bases and J dropped 3 bases, with 16 bases sitting between them. The CDR3 length is 15 residues. The germline V gene has CDR1 MNHEY and CDR2 SVGAGI. This CDR3 is CASSPGRLAYTEAFF. In DNA form, the CDR3 reads TGTGCCAGCAGTCCCGGACGGCTAGCTTACACTGAAGCTTTCTTT.

The chain employs TRBV5-4 and TRBJ1-1; 9 bases agree with TRBD1. CDR1 and CDR2 from the germline V gene are SGHNT and YYREEE (reference sequence). This CDR3 contains 14 residues. V was clipped by 0 bases and J by 8 bases; unmatched bases: 5. DNA of the CDR3: TGTGCCAGCAGCTTGGGGGGACAGGGAAAAGAAGCTTTCTTT. Translation gives CASSLGGQGKEAFF.

The V gene is TRBV5-5, the J gene TRBJ2-7; D possibly corresponds to TRBD2 (5 bases). This CDR3 contains 14 residues. Germline CDR1 and CDR2: SGHKS and YYEKEE (reference sequence). Trimming left V 4 bases short and J 0 bases short, with 11 bases between. The CDR3, as DNA: TGTGCCAGCAGCGTGGACTGGGGCTCCTACGAGCAGTACTTC. Translated: CASSVDWGSYEQYF.

The gene calls are TRBV24-1 and TRBJ1-4; possibly TRBD1 for D (5 bases). The V and J ends lost 6 bases and 4 bases respectively, with 11 bases between them. The germline V gene encodes CDR1 KGHDR and CDR2 SFDVKD. The CDR3 totals 14 residues. The CDR3 is CATSPGGSNEKLFF. CDR3 bases: TGTGCCACCAGTCCCGGGGGGAGTAATGAAAAACTGTTTTTT.

This rearrangement joins TRBV28 to TRBJ1-2; perhaps TRBD1 as D (6 bases). The V end lost 6 bases, the J end lost 8 bases, and 16 bases lay between the germline ends. The CDR3 has 13 amino acids. Germline lookup yields CDR1 MDHEN and CDR2 SYDVKM. CDR3 nucleotides: TGTGCCAGCAGGACCGAAAACAGGGCGGGCTACACCTTC. It encodes CASRTENRAGYTF.

This chain links TRBV7-2 with TRBJ1-4, with TRBD1 identical over 8 bases. The CDR3 contains 16 residues. Looked up from germline, CDR1 is SGHTA and CDR2 is FQGNSA. V trimming: 5 bases; J trimming: 7 bases; junction bases outside the gene matches: 12. CDR3 sequence (DNA): TGTGCCAGCAGCAAGGACAGGGTGATGAGCGGTGAAAAACTGTTTTTT. It encodes CASSKDRVMSGEKLFF.

The V gene is TRBV5-1, the J gene TRBJ1-1; D gene ambiguous. Deletions cut 0 bases from V and 5 bases from J, with 11 bases between. Germline CDR1 is SGHRS and CDR2 is YFSETQ. This CDR3 spans 14 amino acids. In nucleotides, the CDR3 is TGCGCCAGCAGCTTGGACGGAATGGGGACTGAAGCTTTCTTT. Its translation is CASSLDGMGTEAFF. Full variable domain (outside the CDR3, taken from reference TRBV5-1 and TRBJ1-1): KAGVTQTPRYLIKTRGQQVTLSCSPISGHRSVSWYQQTPGQGLQFLFEYFSETQRNKGNFPGRFSGRQFSNSRSEMNVSTLELGDSALYLCASSLDGMGTEAFFGQGTRLTVV.

The gene calls are TRBV19 and TRBJ1-5; 8 bases fit TRBD1. V lost 6 bases to trimming and J lost 6 bases; unmatched junction nucleotides: 10. Germline CDR1 is LNHDA and CDR2 is SQIVND (reference sequence). The CDR3 covers 15 residues. CDR3 region: CASSPLDRVGQPQHF. The CDR3 DNA follows: TGTGCCAGTAGCCCCTTGGACAGGGTGGGTCAGCCCCAGCATTTT.